The present entry profiles one T cell receptor (beta chain) with its context. The antigen this receptor binds is unknown. It has no much larger one-base neighbor in the sample; base qualities were not kept. These data belong to a study of T cell responses to AZD1222 COVID-19 vaccine (dated by TCRdb to the early 2020s). Regarding the complete study: AZD1222 recipients with second doses at about 4 weeks or about 12 weeks were pooled, because spike-specific TCR depth and breadth did not differ between schedules. Trial participants were enrolled by age into 18-55, 56-69 and 70-plus year subgroups, with around 150, 28 and 57 TCR-sequenced participants respectively. A total of around 240 trial participants underwent TCR sequencing, of whom approximately 200 had received two doses of AZD1222 and around 25 had received two doses of the MenACWY control vaccine.

V was cut back by 2 bases and J by 5 bases, leaving a gap of 7 bases between them. Sequences MNHEY (CDR1) and SVGEGT (CDR2) are obtained from the germline V gene. The CDR3 numbers 13 residues from cysteine through phenylalanine. Of the read, only the CDR3 DNA is kept; its 39 bases are in frame from base 1. The time point label of this sample denotes: baseline before first vaccination. The vaccinee samples were drawn from two UK trials, COV001 and COV002, one of which was a single-blind randomized controlled phase 2/3 trial testing AZD1222 (ChAdOx1 nCoV-19) in healthy adults. Trial participant PBMC samples were collected at day 0 and day 28 after the second dose for TCRbeta chain sequencing. Points the paper makes about the study in general: The 56-69-year group was small, and its depth increase did not reach significance, likely because of low power. Vaccine-associated CD4 TCRs spanned the whole spike protein, with dominant responses in regions 160-218 and 743-854. Reportedly, almost half of the unique spike-specific TCRs recognized epitopes lying outside the regions that are mutated in the B.1.351 and B.1.1.7 variants. After two AZD1222 doses, spike-specific TCR breadth and depth were significantly higher than at day 0 and than in MenACWY recipients. Only a handful of AZD1222 recipients were SARS-CoV-2 seropositive at baseline, limiting conclusions about previously exposed vaccinees. Participants were mostly white British, with more females than males. The authors suggested clonal diversity may have been underestimated. Because no day 14 peak-response samples were available, repertoires were characterized only after the peak T cell response.

The CDR3 regions of human TCRbeta chains were analyzed by immunosequencing. On the authors' methods: Repertoire TCRs were checked for matches against a reference library of SARS-CoV-2-specific TCRs that had been generated using the MIRA antigen-specificity platform. Breadth was defined as the fraction of unique TCRs that were SARS-CoV-2-associated, and depth was defined as the fraction of total T cells that were SARS-CoV-2-associated. Each spike-specific TCR was assigned to its reactive spike region and to a CD4 or CD8 class using the MIRA data. Log10-transformed breadth and depth values were compared by one-way ANOVA with Sidak's multiple comparisons tests. Held by TCRdb, this immuneACCESS table contains in-frame sequences only and omits some clones. Under half of the omission traces to an unresolved V gene where checked; the cause of the rest is unknown. V and J calls and clone size follow that table, whereas D and trimming were derived from the DNA. The sample records about 200,000 clones, about 92% of which are singletons. Jointly, the top ten make up approximately 1.5% of the sample.

This receptor was identified in an adult in good health. Rearrangement joined TRBV6-2 or TRBV6-3 to TRBJ1-5; the D gene is not confidently resolved. The sequences come from peripheral blood, collected on day 0 of AZD1222 vaccination. In nucleotide form, the sequence is TGTGCCAGCAGTTACGGCAGATATCAGCCCCAGCATTTT. Its coded protein is CASSYGRYQPQHF.